This T cell receptor beta chain originates from a study of cytomegalovirus exposure and HLA in healthy donors. Study summary: The approximately 120 million unique TCR beta sequences, from roughly 170 million T cells, were found by an earlier analysis. Study observations and caveats: A few of the chains that were CMV-associated were confirmed in vitro to be specific for CMV antigens. Reportedly, HLA-A and HLA-B alleles of most subjects were accurately predicted from TCR beta.

Regarding this clone: Its target is not known.

PCR involved 60 Vbeta and 13 Jbeta primers. The repertoire was sequenced with immunoSEQ multiplex PCR; TCRdb's copy has only in-frame clones and lacks some. The sample consists of 200,000 to 250,000 clones, about 89% of them appearing once. Germline lookup yields CDR1 SNHLY and CDR2 FYNNEI. V lost 6 bases to trimming and J lost 4 bases, with 18 bases between them. The CDR3 spans 15 residues. The J gene is TRBJ1-2, the V gene TRBV2; no reliable D call. Sequenced: PBMCs. This sequence was found in a woman younger than 30 in good health and CMV-seronegative. This CDR3 reads CASRSGGRALYGYTF. The DNA of the CDR3 is TGTGCCAGCAGATCCGGCGGGAGGGCTCTCTATGGCTACACCTTC. The complete variable domain, with remaining parts taken from reference TRBV2 and TRBJ1-2, reads EPEVTQTPSHQVTQMGQEVILRCVPISNHLYFYWYRQILGQKVEFLVSFYNNEISEKSEIFDDQFSVERPDGSNFTLKIRSTKLEDSAMYFCASRSGGRALYGYTFGSGTRLTVV.